This T cell receptor (beta chain) was sequenced in a study of response to subunit inactivated influenza vaccine. V shed 7 bases and J shed 5 bases, with 6 bases lying between them. This CDR3 has 11 amino acids. Germline V gene data show CDR1 as MNHEY and CDR2 as SVGAGI. Notes on this clonotype: Its antigen remains unidentified.

A single record per CDR3 protein comes from TCRdb applying MiXCR to the RT-PCR reads. This table has over 750,000 distinct CDR3 sequences, over 20% appearing once. Broader study findings: A suggestion made by the authors is that each seasonal influenza vaccination recruits few new T cells.

This receptor was taken from a man in his forties or fifties who received an inactivated influenza vaccine. Sample: PBMCs from blood, taken around 5 days after vaccination. The rearrangement links TRBV6-5 to TRBJ2-1; unclear D gene. In DNA form, the CDR3 reads TGTGCCAGCAAGGCGGACAATGAGCAGTTCTTC. Amino acid sequence: CASKADNEQFF.